The 11 T cell receptor beta chains presented below share a single source sample, sequenced in a study of T cell responses to AZD1222 COVID-19 vaccine. The assay was immunoSEQ multiplex PCR, and TCRdb's table has in-frame clones only and misses some. Of nearly 35,000 clones listed, 80% to 90% are singletons. This material consisted of peripheral blood, taken on day 0 of AZD1222 vaccination. The receptors originated from an adult in good health.

V and J are TRBV27 and TRBJ2-2; 10 positions agree with TRBD1. CDR1 and CDR2 from the germline V gene are MNHEY and SMNVEV (reference sequence). The CDR3 is made up of 14 amino acids. Losses at the gene ends were 6 bases for V and 4 bases for J; bases not matched to a gene: 2. DNA of the CDR3: TGTGCCAGCAGCCGGGACAGGGGCACCGGGGAGCTGTTTTTT. Protein product: CASSRDRGTGELFF.

The chain combines TRBV5-4 with TRBJ1-2; D unclear. The CDR3 consists of 14 residues. V was clipped by 1 base and J by 8 bases, with 15 bases between them. Germline assignment: CDR1 SGHNT and CDR2 YYREEE (reference sequence). CDR3 in DNA: TGTGCCAGCAGCTTGTCCCACAGCCCCTGGGGCTACACCTTC. Translation gives CASSLSHSPWGYTF. Together with reference TRBV5-4 and TRBJ1-2, the CDR3 gives the full variable domain: ETGVTQSPTHLIKTRGQQVTLRCSSQSGHNTVSWYQQALGQGPQFIFQYYREEENGRGNFPPRFSGLQFPNYSSELNVNALELDDSALYLCASSLSHSPWGYTFGSGTRLTVV.

This clone was seen a handful of times. This chain links TRBV15 with TRBJ2-7; D is unclear. V lost 4 bases and J 2 bases, leaving 12 bases between the germline ends. Per the germline V gene, CDR1 is LNHNV and CDR2 is YYDKDF (reference sequence). The CDR3 is 14 residues long. For the CDR3, the DNA is TGTGCCACCAGCACGGGCGCAGGAACCTACGAGCAGTACTTC. Translating gives CATSTGAGTYEQYF.

This clone appeared once. The CDR3 loop is CASSLRGESYGYTF. In DNA form, the CDR3 reads TGTGCCAGCAGTTTGAGGGGCGAAAGCTATGGCTACACCTTC. This chain connects TRBV28 to TRBJ1-2, with D perhaps matching TRBD1 (5 bases). The CDR3 runs to 14 residues. From germline, CDR1 is MDHEN and CDR2 SYDVKM. V lost 3 bases and J lost 4, with 12 bases in between.

This clone was detected a few times. This rearrangement joins TRBV7-8 to TRBJ1-5, with TRBD1 as a possible D gene (5 bases). Trimming removed 3 bases from V and 3 bases from J, with 12 bases in between. CDR1 is SGHVS and CDR2 is FQNEAQ in the germline V gene. This CDR3 has 15 residues. DNA for the CDR3: TGTGCCAGCAGCTTTTTCGGGGGGTTCAATCAGCCCCAGCATTTT. This sequence encodes CASSFFGGFNQPQHF.

The genes are TRBV12-3 or TRBV12-4 and TRBJ2-7; D is perhaps TRBD2 (7 bases). This CDR3 has 13 residues. V was trimmed by 7 bases and J by 7 bases, leaving 17 bases between them. CDR3 in amino acids: CASTPGGPQEQYF. The CDR3, as DNA: TGTGCCAGCACCCCGGGGGGCCCTCAGGAGCAGTACTTC.

The chain carries TRBV7-9 and TRBJ2-7; TRBD2 is a possible D gene (6 bases). This CDR3 is built from 14 residues. CDR1 and CDR2 from the germline V gene are SEHNR and FQNEAQ (reference sequence). Deletions cut 2 bases from V and 6 bases from J, with 14 bases between. CDR3 in amino acids: CASSLLGREAEQYF. Written as DNA, the CDR3 is TGTGCCAGCAGCTTACTGGGCAGGGAGGCCGAGCAGTACTTC.

V and J are TRBV27 and TRBJ1-2; a weak D match, TRBD1 (6 bases). Germline CDR1 and CDR2: MNHEY and SMNVEV (reference sequence). The CDR3 runs to 15 residues. Trimming took off 4 bases at V and 0 bases at J, with 12 bases between the two ends. The CDR3 DNA follows: TGTGCCAGCAGTTCAGGACAGCCAACTAACTATGGCTACACCTTC. Amino acid sequence: CASSSGQPTNYGYTF.

This chain connects TRBV7-2 to TRBJ2-2; D not resolved. V lost 3 bases and J 6 bases, leaving 11 bases between the germline ends. The CDR3 is 14 amino acids. Germline assignment: CDR1 SGHTA and CDR2 FQGNSA. The CDR3 DNA sequence: TGTGCCAGCAGCTTCAGAGGACCTCCCGGGGAGCTGTTTTTT. It is translated as CASSFRGPPGELFF.

This chain connects TRBV2 to TRBJ2-2; D could derive from TRBD1 or TRBD2 (6 bases each). The CDR3 is made up of 13 amino acids. The germline CDR1 and CDR2 sequences are SNHLY and FYNNEI. The ends were cut back, 4 bases at V and 7 bases at J, with 10 bases in the middle. CDR3 sequence: CASSAGAVGELFF. The CDR3 nucleotides read TGTGCCAGCAGTGCGGGGGCAGTCGGGGAGCTGTTTTTT. Combining the CDR3 with reference TRBV2 and TRBJ2-2 gives the whole variable domain EPEVTQTPSHQVTQMGQEVILRCVPISNHLYFYWYRQILGQKVEFLVSFYNNEISEKSEIFDDQFSVERPDGSNFTLKIRSTKLEDSAMYFCASSAGAVGELFFGEGSRLTVL.

The V gene is TRBV6-5, the J gene TRBJ1-2; possibly TRBD1 for D (5 bases). Germline values: CDR1 MNHEY, CDR2 SVGAGI. The V and J ends lost 3 bases and 4 bases respectively, with 15 bases between them. The CDR3 is 15 residues long. CDR3 in DNA: TGTGCCAGCAGTTATCAGCAGGGAAGTAGCTATGGCTACACCTTC. Its protein is CASSYQQGSSYGYTF.